Listed here are 11 T cell receptor beta chains from one sample, sequenced in a study of cytomegalovirus exposure and HLA in healthy donors. With 60 Vbeta and 13 Jbeta primers, the PCR was carried out. The repertoire was sequenced with immunoSEQ multiplex PCR; TCRdb's copy has only in-frame clones and lacks some. The sample holds 200,000 or so clones, more than 70% seen once. Sequenced: PBMCs. These receptors were taken from a human donor in good health.

The chain recombines TRBV4-2 with TRBJ2-3; 12 bases map to TRBD2. The CDR3 is made up of 20 amino acids. Trimming at V came to 1 base and at J to 3 bases, leaving 14 bases not matched to a gene. CDR1 LGHNA and CDR2 YNFKEQ come from the germline V gene. CDR3 DNA: TGTGCCAGCAGCCAAGTCCCCGGTCTAGCGGGAGGGGGAAGAACAGATACGCAGTATTTT. It is translated as CASSQVPGLAGGGRTDTQYF.

The chain combines TRBV2 with TRBJ2-7; maybe TRBD2 (6 bases). The CDR3 is 14 residues long. Germline V CDR1 and CDR2: SNHLY, FYNNEI. The ends were cut back, 7 bases at V and 5 bases at J, with 18 bases in the middle. The CDR3 coding sequence is TGTGCCAGCAATGGGGGAGGCGCACGGCACGAGCAGTACTTC. Its translation: CASNGGGARHEQYF.

The J gene is TRBJ1-6, the V gene TRBV5-4; 9 bases are a match to TRBD1. This CDR3 spans 18 amino acids. V lost 2 bases and J lost 0; bases outside the gene matches: 6. Per the germline V gene, CDR1 is SGHNT and CDR2 is YYREEE (reference sequence). The CDR3 DNA reads TGTGCCAGCAGCTTCGGACAGGGGCGAGGCTCCTATAATTCACCCCTCCACTTT. Translated: CASSFGQGRGSYNSPLHF.

This clone appeared once. V usage is TRBV18 and J usage is TRBJ1-5, with 10 nucleotides matching TRBD1. The J segment lost 4 bases and the V segment lost 4 bases, leaving 10 bases of the junction unmatched. The CDR3 covers 17 residues. Germline V CDR1 and CDR2: KGHSH, LQKENI. The CDR3 here is CASSLNPTGGGNQPQHF. CDR3 in DNA: TGTGCCAGCTCACTAAACCCGACAGGGGGCGGGAATCAGCCCCAGCATTTT. Looking up the rest from reference TRBV18 and TRBJ1-5 gives the full variable domain: NAGVMQNPRHLVRRRGQEARLRCSPMKGHSHVYWYRQLPEEGLKFMVYLQKENIIDESGMPKERFSAEFPKEGPSILRIQQVVRGDSAAYFCASSLNPTGGGNQPQHFGDGTRLSIL.

The chain has TRBV29-1 and TRBJ1-2; 7 positions match TRBD1. V lost 2 bases to trimming and J lost 7 bases; unmatched junction nucleotides: 4. CDR1 is SQVTM, CDR2 ANQGSEA, per germline. The CDR3 contains 12 residues. The DNA for the CDR3 is TGCAGCGTTGAAAGGGGGCTGGGTGGCTACACCTTC. Translating gives CSVERGLGGYTF.

The chain employs TRBV27 and TRBJ2-7, with 9 nucleotides matching TRBD2. Germline values: CDR1 MNHEY, CDR2 SMNVEV (reference sequence). The length of the CDR3 is 15 residues. The V gene end was trimmed by 3 bases and the J gene end by 9 bases; junction bases not matched to a gene: 12. The CDR3 reads CASSFLAGTTSGQYF. The CDR3 DNA sequence: TGTGCCAGCAGTTTTCTAGCGGGGACTACGAGTGGGCAGTACTTC.

The chain has TRBV7-8 and TRBJ2-2; the D gene is possibly TRBD1 (6 bases). Trimming removed 3 bases from V and 0 bases from J, with 11 bases in between. Germline CDR1 is SGHVS and CDR2 is FQNEAQ. The CDR3 spans 16 residues. CDR3 bases: TGTGCCAGCAGCTTCCGGGACACCGCGAACACCGGGGAGCTGTTTTTT. This sequence encodes CASSFRDTANTGELFF. The full variable domain, rest sourced from reference TRBV7-8 and TRBJ2-2, is GAGVSQSPRYKVAKRGQDVALRCDPISGHVSLFWYQQALGQGPEFLTYFQNEAQLDKSGLPSDRFFAERPEGSVSTLKIQRTQQEDSAVYLCASSFRDTANTGELFFGEGSRLTVL.

This clone occurred once. The chain uses TRBV18 and TRBJ2-7; unclear D gene. Germline CDR1 and CDR2: KGHSH and LQKENI. The CDR3 is 16 amino acids. V shed 0 bases and J shed 2 bases, with 14 bases lying between them. The CDR3 region is CASSPPAISSPYEQYF. Here the CDR3 DNA reads TGTGCCAGCTCACCACCCGCCATCAGTAGCCCCTACGAGCAGTACTTC.

This sequence joins TRBV7-8 and TRBJ2-7; TRBD2 aligns across 11 bases. Trimming took 5 bases from V and 3 from J; bases not matched to a gene: 9. The CDR3 has 16 residues. Germline loops: CDR1 SGHVS, CDR2 FQNEAQ. The CDR3 region is CASSPGLAGSFYEQYF. The CDR3 DNA reads as TGTGCCAGCAGCCCAGGACTAGCGGGTTCTTTCTACGAGCAGTACTTC.

V and J are TRBV30 and TRBJ2-4, with D possibly TRBD2 on 6 matching bases. Trimming removed 3 bases from V and 9 bases from J, with 21 bases in between. From germline, CDR1 is GTSNPN and CDR2 SVGIG (reference sequence). CDR3 length: 15 residues. CDR3 amino acids: CAWRAATNFGGIQYF. The CDR3 DNA is TGTGCCTGGAGGGCCGCTACGAACTTCGGGGGCATTCAGTACTTC.

The CDR3 sequence: CASRLFLGKGNQPQHF. The CDR3 DNA is TGTGCAAGTCGCTTATTTCTAGGTAAAGGCAATCAGCCCCAGCATTTT. The V gene is TRBV12-2, the J gene TRBJ1-5. TRBV12-2 is labeled a pseudogene. This CDR3 is built from 16 residues.